This TCR beta chain was sequenced during a study of cytomegalovirus exposure and HLA in healthy donors (dated by TCRdb to about 2017). Notes on the research overall: An earlier analysis of a few hundred of the donors reported approximately 260 Gb of sequence data and roughly 120 million unique TCR beta sequences obtained from approximately 180 million T cells. Every repertoire in the discovery cohort had been generated on one and the same sequencing platform. A later genetic analysis used genome-wide SNP genotypes for about 55% of the 666 donors, treating that subset as a discovery cohort. About 300 gigabases of sequencing data and approximately 84 million unique TCR sequences were included in an early release covering roughly 600 HLA-typed donors. Typing coverage varied by locus: roughly 629-640 donors for A, B, C, DRB1 and DQB1; roughly 560 for DQA1; some 610 for DPA1; about 450 for DPB1. Among some 400 genotyped donors of the cohort, an average of around 250,000 unique TCR beta nucleotide sequences was sequenced per donor, of which roughly 17% were non-productive. The genetic ancestry cluster associated with self-reported Caucasian donors included 80% to 90% of the approximately 430 genotyped donors. HLA typing included class I and class II loci at four-digit resolution. Roughly five DR-DQ haplotypes were treated as single units for association and clustering because of strong linkage in the cohort. In the later analysis, no new phenotypic data were used to find candidate immune exposures; instead, reliance was placed on TCR beta sequences and their occurrence across donors. Along with the approximately 620-subject first cohort, a separate validation cohort of some 130 different subjects was used. The study aimed to test whether cataloging public T cell receptors could reveal signatures of past pathogen exposure. The study used immunosequencing to profile the T cell repertoires of 666 subjects and linked those repertoires to cytomegalovirus serostatus. Donor age, sex, ethnicity and CMV serostatus were compiled alongside the repertoire data. A later analysis re-analyzed previously published TCR beta repertoires from 550 to 700 donors and added high-resolution HLA genotyping to study TCR occurrence patterns. To decide whether each TCR beta V gene segment behaved as functional or pseudogenic, an earlier analysis of nearly 600 of the donors relied on high-throughput TCR beta sequencing. High-throughput TCR immunosequencing, statistical association of individual TCRs with disease status, and machine learning were combined to predict cytomegalovirus infection status.

The cohort was made up of roughly 670 healthy bone marrow donors. At the time of sampling, all cohort members were nominally healthy, though unrecorded immune exposures were likely present. The donor was CMV seropositive and was included in the group of 300 or so seropositive cohort members. A peripheral blood sample was collected from each donor, and TCR beta sequencing was performed on peripheral blood mononuclear cells. Genomic DNA extraction from the blood cell samples was performed with the Qiagen DNeasy Blood Extraction Kit. Libraries were made using the immunoSEQ multiplex PCR assay. For the multiplex PCR, a mixture combining 60 forward primers for TCR Vbeta segments and 13 reverse primers for TCR Jbeta segments was used. Amplification of the CDR3 region of rearranged TCR beta genes was performed with a multiplex PCR assay on genomic DNA. The amplified TCR beta libraries were sequenced on the Illumina HiSeq System as 87-base-pair reads. Per the source publication's procedure: A later analysis tallied around 82 million unique TCR beta chains across the 666 repertoires, and around 12 million of those chains were shared by two or more donors. A nearest-neighbor algorithm error-corrected the raw reads and collapsed the reads into unique sequences, merging closely related sequences to remove PCR and sequencing errors. V, D and J gene segments were assigned by aligning CDR3 sequences to IMGT reference sequences. Each retained sequence needed at least a six-nucleotide match to both a V gene segment and a J gene segment. A rearrangement counted as productive if the CDR3 had no stop codons and remained in frame with V and J, and every other rearrangement counted as non-productive. CDR3 was defined according to IMGT convention as the region running from the second conserved V-encoded cysteine to the conserved J-encoded phenylalanine. In an earlier analysis of more than 550 of the donors, sequences lacking an unambiguous match to a single V gene segment were excluded. An earlier analysis of a few hundred of the donors classified V segments as functional when productive rearrangements were above 56.7% and as segregating when the standard deviation between donors was above 5%. To diagnose cytomegalovirus status from the catalog of TCR beta chain sequences, a statistical classification framework was built. In a later analysis, V and J genes were assigned by comparing TCR nucleotide sequences against IMGT/GENE-DB human TR gene sequences. A later analysis assigned CDR3 sequences and most-parsimonious VDJ recombination scenarios with the TCRdist pipeline. In a later analysis, each TCR beta chain was defined by its CDR3 amino acid sequence together with its V-gene family, and reads lacking a unique V-gene family were excluded. As a way to deal with suspected cross-contamination and a sequencing artifact, a later analysis dropped roughly 600 nucleotide sequences that were highly shared and had low generation probability. A later analysis calculated a clonal expansion index for each public chain from normalized within-repertoire ranks of inferred template counts. In a later analysis, generation probabilities were computed using a VDJ recombination model fitted to out-of-frame rearrangements, and the results were checked against IGoR. A later analysis scored TCR-TCR, TCR-HLA and TCR-CMV co-occurrence with hypergeometric tests, applying a repertoire-size bias correction to TCR pairs. To estimate false discovery rates, a later analysis permuted the HLA or CMV assignments 20 times. A later analysis grouped co-occurring TCRs with DBSCAN, adding TCRdist sequence similarity when clustering within HLA-allele-positive subsets. For co-occurrence clustering, repertoires with fewer than 30,000 or more than 120,000 public chains were excluded, along with roughly five repertoires with anomalous nucleotide sharing. What TCRdb holds here is the immuneACCESS table cut down to in-frame rearrangements. Part of the clones is not present; checked against another copy, under half of the missing clones reflect an unresolved V gene, and the others are unexplained. Clone size and V and J calls were adopted from that table, with D and trimming inferred from the DNA. This sample gives 200,000 to 300,000 clones in total; 84% of them show up just once. The top ten clones comprise approximately 2% of the sample.

Results the study describes overall, beyond this receptor: According to a later analysis, parvovirus B19, influenza, CMV and Epstein-Barr virus appeared linked to several top co-occurrence clusters. This cohort had only TCR beta chains sequenced, and the lack of alpha or paired-chain data limited which features could be detected. A further reported finding was that TCR beta sequences accurately predicted the HLA-A and HLA-B alleles for most subjects in the first cohort. The only immune exposure information available for the cohort was CMV serostatus. A cluster of highly shared sequence variants was judged likely to be a technical artifact of the sequencing pipeline. HLA typing was unavailable for some donors at each locus, so association tests used only the typed subset. An earlier analysis of approximately 500 of the donors showed that most TCR beta V segments appeared in productive rearrangements either about 87% or about 30% of the time, which broadly matched IMGT annotations. The presence/absence analyses assumed that sequencing depth was roughly uniform across donors, and that assumption may not be true. At a false discovery rate of 0.05, a later analysis linked about 17,000 TCR beta sequences to specific HLA alleles. A later analysis found that HLA-associated TCR beta chains were more clonally expanded and had lower generation probabilities than equally common non-associated chains. An association between a missense DCLRE1C variant and V-gene and J-gene trimming of TCR beta chains was found in a later genetic analysis and replicated in an independent cohort. Because the 87-base-pair reads could not distinguish some IMGT-functional V segments, including TRBV6-2 and TRBV6-3, those segments were excluded. A few of the identified cytomegalovirus-associated TCR beta chains were confirmed in vitro to be specific for cytomegalovirus antigens. Across donors, most TCR sequences were observed very rarely, whereas some public TCRs were present in many individuals. A later genetic analysis reported fewer N-insertions in productive TCRs among donors in an Asian-associated ancestry cluster than the roughly 700-donor mean. In a later analysis, the rate of TCR association differed among HLA loci, with DRB1 alleles having the most associated TCRs and HLA-C alleles having the fewest. A total of fewer than 200 TCR beta chains were listed by the study as associated with cytomegalovirus. The authors suggested that the approach could potentially be generalized to other disease states and immunological phenotypes. According to a later analysis, most CMV-associated TCR beta chains appeared to be HLA-restricted, and the HLA associations seemed to be driven largely by CMV exposure. Cytomegalovirus status was reported to be diagnosed by the classifier with high specificity and sensitivity in both the original and validation cohorts. Assigning TCR associations to individual alleles was difficult when HLA alleles, especially DR and DQ, strongly co-occurred. Over 15 rarely observed V segments, including chromosome 9 orphons, were excluded from the earlier analysis of about 500 of the donors because counts were too low. Linkage disequilibrium might explain the correlated functional status among segregating V segments, but an unknown experimental factor could not be excluded.

V has 6 bases trimmed and J has 2 bases trimmed; junction bases matching no gene number 3. Taken from cysteine to phenylalanine, the CDR3 has 15 residues. Of the read, only the CDR3 DNA is kept; its 45 bases are in frame from base 1. The germline V gene encodes CDR1 MNHNS and CDR2 SASEGT. This clone has more than one count but fewer than ten. Which antigen it targets is not known. Base qualities are not recorded, but no much larger clone differs from it by a single base. This receptor was taken from a woman aged 40 to 55 in good health and CMV-seropositive. The sequencing input was PBMCs. The V and J segments used are TRBV6-1 and TRBJ2-1; TRBD2 fits 11 bases in the junction. The nucleotide sequence is TGTGCCAGCAGGTGGACTAGCGGGCCCTACAATGAGCAGTTCTTC. Translated, it reads CASRWTSGPYNEQFF.